This paragraph reports one T cell receptor beta chain. Its antigen is as yet unknown. This entry is derived from a study of T cells in narcolepsy. Study-wide results and caveats: Autoreactive clone sequences were missing from some blood memory CD4+ repertoires. Blood of same and different patients, but not healthy controls, reportedly held recurring autoreactive clonotypes.

Libraries were prepared by immunoSEQ multiplex PCR; TCRdb keeps only in-frame clonotypes and omits some of them. The sample records around 35,000 clones, roughly four fifths being singletons. This CDR3 spans 15 amino acids. Deletions cut 7 bases from V and 4 bases from J, with 16 bases between. CDR1 SNHLY and CDR2 FYNNEI come from the germline V gene. The clonotype was recovered from a human donor with narcolepsy. The sample comprised CD45RA- memory CD4+ T cells from PBMCs. J is TRBJ2-2 and V is TRBV2; tentatively, D is TRBD2 (5 bases). CDR3 nucleotide sequence: TGTGCCAGCATCTCCGAGCTAGCAGGCACCGGGGAGCTGTTTTTT. Its translation: CASISELAGTGELFF.